This T cell receptor beta chain comes out of a study of cytomegalovirus exposure and HLA in healthy donors. Regarding the study as a whole: Reports state that TCR beta sequences accurately predicted most subjects' HLA-A and HLA-B alleles.

PCR involved 60 Vbeta and 13 Jbeta primers. Measured with immunoSEQ multiplex PCR; TCRdb has only the in-frame clones, and not every one. The repertoire holds 50,000 to 70,000 clones, with 80% as singletons. Concerning this clone: Its antigen is not known.

The CDR3 covers 17 residues. The J segment lost 0 bases and the V segment lost 4 bases, leaving 6 bases of the junction unmatched. Germline V lookup: CDR1 SGHTS, CDR2 YDEGEE. The TCR comes from a male donor in good health and CMV-seronegative. V and J are TRBV5-8 and TRBJ2-6, with 8 bases that match TRBD1. The sequencing input was PBMCs. CDR3 in DNA: TGTGCCAGCAGCAGGACAGGGTTCATCTCTGGGGCCAACGTCCTGACTTTC. It translates to CASSRTGFISGANVLTF.